This TCR beta chain comes out of a study of control samples from healthy donors and cancer patients. Data came from immunoSEQ multiplex PCR; TCRdb stores just in-frame clones and leaves some out. Of some 82,000 clones in the sample, approximately 89% were seen once. This CDR3 region has 12 residues. From germline, CDR1 is MNHEY and CDR2 SVGAGI. Deletions cut 6 bases from V and 2 bases from J, with 8 bases between. The V gene is TRBV6-5, the J gene TRBJ2-7; D is unresolved. This sequence originates from a man between 45 and 60 years old in good health. The specimen was blood. CDR3 region: CASRIPAYEQYF. CDR3 coding DNA: TGTGCCAGCAGGATTCCTGCCTACGAGCAGTACTTC.